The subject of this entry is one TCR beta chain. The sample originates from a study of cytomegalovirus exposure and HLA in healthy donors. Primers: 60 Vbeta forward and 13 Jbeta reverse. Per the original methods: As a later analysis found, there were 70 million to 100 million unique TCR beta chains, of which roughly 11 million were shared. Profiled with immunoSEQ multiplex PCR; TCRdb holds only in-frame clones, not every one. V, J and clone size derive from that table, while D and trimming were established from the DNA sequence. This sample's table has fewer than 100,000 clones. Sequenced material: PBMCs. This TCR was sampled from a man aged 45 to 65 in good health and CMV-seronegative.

The CDR3 coding sequence is TGCGCCAGCAGCTTGGCGGGGTCTGGAATCTTTTCCTACGAGCAGTACTTC. This codes for CASSLAGSGIFSYEQYF. V gene TRBV5-1 combines with J gene TRBJ2-7; D possibly corresponds to TRBD2 (5 bases). Germline V lookup: CDR1 SGHRS, CDR2 YFSETQ. The CDR3 covers 17 residues. V gave up 0 bases and J gave up 1 base, with 17 bases separating them.